This record looks at one T cell receptor beta chain sequence and its context. What it binds is unknown. The data were obtained in a study of shared clonotypes between healthy human individuals. Naive CD8 cells, CD45RO-negative and positively selected for CCR7, excluded terminally differentiated effector memory CD45RA+ cells. Study-level points and caveats: Donor scarcity curtailed the genetic and exposure-history diversity represented herein.

V was trimmed by 2 bases and J by 0 bases, leaving 11 bases between them. CDR3 length equals 16 residues. In germline, CDR1 is MNHEY, CDR2 SMNVEV (reference sequence). This was a deep-level run. Method: immunoSEQ multiplex PCR; TCRdb's copy keeps in-frame clones and lacks some. The repertoire holds about 700,000 clones, with about 92% as singletons. Specimen: naive CD8+ T cells sorted from blood. The origin of this receptor is a man aged 25-40 years in good health. The chain uses TRBV27 and TRBJ1-5, with no clear D. CDR3 amino acids: CASSLRGGNSNQPQHF. DNA for the CDR3: TGTGCCAGCAGTTTACGTGGCGGCAATAGCAATCAGCCCCAGCATTTT.